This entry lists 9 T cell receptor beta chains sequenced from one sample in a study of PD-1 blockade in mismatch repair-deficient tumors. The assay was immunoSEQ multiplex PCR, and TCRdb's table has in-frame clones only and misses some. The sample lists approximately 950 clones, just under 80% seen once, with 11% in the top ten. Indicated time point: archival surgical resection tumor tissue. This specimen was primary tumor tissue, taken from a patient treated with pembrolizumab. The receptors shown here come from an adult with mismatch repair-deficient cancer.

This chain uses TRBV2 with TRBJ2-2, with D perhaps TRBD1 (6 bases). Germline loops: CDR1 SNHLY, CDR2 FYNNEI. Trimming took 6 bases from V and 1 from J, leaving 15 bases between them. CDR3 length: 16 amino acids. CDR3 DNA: TGTGCCAGCAGGGGGGCAGGGGCCGTGAACACCGGGGAGCTGTTTTTT. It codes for CASRGAGAVNTGELFF.

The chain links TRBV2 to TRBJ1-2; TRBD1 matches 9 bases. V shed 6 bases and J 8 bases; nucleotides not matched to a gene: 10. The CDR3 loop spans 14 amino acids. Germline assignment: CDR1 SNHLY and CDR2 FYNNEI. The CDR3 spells CASSRPGQGYGYTF. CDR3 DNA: TGTGCCAGCAGCCGCCCGGGACAGGGCTACGGCTACACCTTC.

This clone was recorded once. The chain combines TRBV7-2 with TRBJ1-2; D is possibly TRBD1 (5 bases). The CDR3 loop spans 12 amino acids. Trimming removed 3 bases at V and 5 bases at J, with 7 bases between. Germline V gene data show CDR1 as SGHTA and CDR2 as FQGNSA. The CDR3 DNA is TGTGCCAGCAGCTTCCGGACATATGGCTACACCTTC. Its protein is CASSFRTYGYTF.

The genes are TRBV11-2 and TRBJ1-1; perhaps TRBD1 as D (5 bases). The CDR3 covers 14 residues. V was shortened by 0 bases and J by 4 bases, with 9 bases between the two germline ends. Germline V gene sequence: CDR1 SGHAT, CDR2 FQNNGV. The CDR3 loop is CASSLEEGITEAFF. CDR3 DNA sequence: TGTGCCAGCAGCTTAGAAGAGGGGATCACTGAAGCTTTCTTT.

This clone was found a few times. The CDR3 spells CASSNKNTEAFF. In nucleotides, the CDR3 is TGTGCCAGTAGTAACAAGAACACTGAAGCTTTCTTT. V usage is TRBV19 and J usage is TRBJ1-1; D is undetermined. Germline V gene lookup returns CDR1 LNHDA and CDR2 SQIVND (reference sequence). Trimming removed 4 bases from V and 1 base from J, with 4 bases in between. The CDR3 has 12 residues.

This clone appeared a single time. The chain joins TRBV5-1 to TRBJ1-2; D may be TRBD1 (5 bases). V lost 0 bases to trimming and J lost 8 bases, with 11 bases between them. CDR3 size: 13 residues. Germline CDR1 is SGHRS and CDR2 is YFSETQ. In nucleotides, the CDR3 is TGCGCCAGCAGCTTGGCTAGGGGTGACGGCTACACCTTC. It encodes CASSLARGDGYTF. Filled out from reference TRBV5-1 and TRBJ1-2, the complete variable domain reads KAGVTQTPRYLIKTRGQQVTLSCSPISGHRSVSWYQQTPGQGLQFLFEYFSETQRNKGNFPGRFSGRQFSNSRSEMNVSTLELGDSALYLCASSLARGDGYTFGSGTRLTVV.

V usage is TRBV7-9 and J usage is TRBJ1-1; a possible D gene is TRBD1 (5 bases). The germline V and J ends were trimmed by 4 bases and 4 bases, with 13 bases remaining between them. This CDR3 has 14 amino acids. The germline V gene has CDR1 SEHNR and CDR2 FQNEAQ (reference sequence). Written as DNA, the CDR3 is TGTGCCAGCAGCTCAATAAAGGGACGCACTGAAGCTTTCTTT. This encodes CASSSIKGRTEAFF.

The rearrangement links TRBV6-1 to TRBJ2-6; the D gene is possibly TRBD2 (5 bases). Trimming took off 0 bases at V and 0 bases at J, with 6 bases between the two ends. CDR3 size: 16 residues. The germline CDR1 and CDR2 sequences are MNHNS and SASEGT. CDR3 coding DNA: TGTGCCAGCAGTGAAGCGAGGGTCTCTGGGGCCAACGTCCTGACTTTC. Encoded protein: CASSEARVSGANVLTF.

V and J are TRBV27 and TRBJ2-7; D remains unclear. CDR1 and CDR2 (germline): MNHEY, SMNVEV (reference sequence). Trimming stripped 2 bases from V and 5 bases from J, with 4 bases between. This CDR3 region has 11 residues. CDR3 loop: CASSLRDEQYF. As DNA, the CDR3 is TGTGCCAGCAGTTTAAGGGACGAGCAGTACTTC.